This TCR beta chain was captured in a study of cytomegalovirus exposure and HLA in healthy donors. Study-wide results and limits: Subsequent analysis found a tendency for first-cohort TCR clusters to co-occur within the 120 or so validation repertoires.

This clone has only a few counts. Antigen: not known. Profiled with immunoSEQ multiplex PCR; TCRdb holds only in-frame clones, not every one. The sample has 150,000 to 200,000 clones, roughly 77% seen once. This CDR3 has 13 amino acids. CDR1 is KGHSH and CDR2 is LQKENI in the germline V gene. Trimming shortened V by 3 bases and J by 6 bases, and 12 bases separated the two germline ends. The sample consisted of PBMCs. V is TRBV18 and J is TRBJ2-7; D possibly corresponds to TRBD2 (5 bases). The receptor was derived from a woman in her twenties or thirties in good health and CMV-seronegative. The CDR3 here is CASSPGWEFEQYF. DNA of the CDR3: TGTGCCAGCTCACCCGGCTGGGAGTTCGAGCAGTACTTC.